The clone carrying this TCR beta chain was found once. Its antigen is still unknown. A read error may be the cause here, since a much bigger clone is one base away. Using a J-beta primer mix together with a sample-barcoded 5' primer, a second PCR was run for about 6 to 11 cycles. MiXCR, applied by TCRdb to the 5' RACE reads, yields one record per CDR3 protein. The repertoire holds about 1,500,000 distinct CDR3 sequences, with 25% to 30% as singletons. This specimen comes from a study of blood T cells in healthy people across ages. Study at large: Template switching captured about one barcoded beta molecule per two T cells. Study results and caveats: Expanded clonotype changes were possibly confounded by unknown donor CMV status. Estimates drawn from one million T cells were deemed to understate diversity.

The CDR3 spans 15 residues. V was cut by 5 bases and J by 6 bases, with 19 bases left in between. Staff drew approximately 9.1 milliliters of peripheral blood from each donor. The chain links TRBV12-3 or TRBV12-4 to TRBJ1-2, with unresolved D. The receptor's source is a woman aged 30 to 39 in good health. The sample was blood. DNA of the CDR3: TGTGCCAGCAGTGCCCGATTACTGGGCTCACATGGCTACACCTTC. This encodes CASSARLLGSHGYTF.